This TCR beta chain comes out of a study of regulatory T cells in long-lasting Graves disease. Sequencing libraries for TCR beta were prepared with iRepertoire HTBI primers and Arm-PCR of CDR3 regions. TCRdb recomputed calls from the multiplex PCR reads with MiXCR, one row per CDR3 protein. The repertoire consists of about 620,000 distinct CDR3 sequences, with about 16% occurring once and the leading ten covering 15% to 20%. The CDR3 totals 15 residues. CDR1 and CDR2 from the germline V gene are SGHRS and YFSETQ. V shed 2 bases and J 8 bases; nucleotides not matched to a gene: 9. The table lists this clonotype with many counts. Time point meaning: newly diagnosed GD, antithyroid drugs for less than 3 months. After RNA was extracted from PBMCs, the TCR library was made from it. The same sample was also studied in work on T cells in Graves' hyperthyroidism and ophthalmopathy.

The source material was peripheral blood mononuclear cells (PBMCs), sampled at new diagnosis, from a patient treated with antithyroid drugs. This receptor was taken from a woman in her twenties or thirties with Graves disease. This sequence joins TRBV5-1 and TRBJ2-1, with 8 bases identical to TRBD1. CDR3 nucleotides: TGCGCCAGCAGCTTTAGGGCAGGGGGCGTGGATGAGCAGTTCTTC. The encoded protein is CASSFRAGGVDEQFF.